This T cell receptor beta chain stems from a study of radiotherapy plus CTLA-4 blockade in lung cancer. Looked up from germline, CDR1 is SGHRS and CDR2 is YFSETQ. The CDR3 length is 14 residues. V lost 0 bases to trimming and J lost 1 base, with 7 bases between them. Clones were sequenced by immunoSEQ multiplex PCR, and TCRdb holds only the in-frame ones, with some missing. The data hold roughly 88,000 clones, with about four fifths observed a single time. In the case of this clone: As yet, its antigen is unknown.

Study results and caveats: Clones of tumor-derived TCRs expanded in blood after radiotherapy plus ipilimumab.

This sequence originates from a human donor with non-small cell lung cancer who had stable disease on radiotherapy plus ipilimumab. Sample: peripheral blood, taken from a patient treated with radiotherapy plus ipilimumab. V is TRBV5-1 and J is TRBJ1-2; D gene unclear. CDR3 loop: CASSLASDNYGYTF. Written as DNA, the CDR3 is TGCGCCAGCAGCTTGGCGTCAGATAACTATGGCTACACCTTC.